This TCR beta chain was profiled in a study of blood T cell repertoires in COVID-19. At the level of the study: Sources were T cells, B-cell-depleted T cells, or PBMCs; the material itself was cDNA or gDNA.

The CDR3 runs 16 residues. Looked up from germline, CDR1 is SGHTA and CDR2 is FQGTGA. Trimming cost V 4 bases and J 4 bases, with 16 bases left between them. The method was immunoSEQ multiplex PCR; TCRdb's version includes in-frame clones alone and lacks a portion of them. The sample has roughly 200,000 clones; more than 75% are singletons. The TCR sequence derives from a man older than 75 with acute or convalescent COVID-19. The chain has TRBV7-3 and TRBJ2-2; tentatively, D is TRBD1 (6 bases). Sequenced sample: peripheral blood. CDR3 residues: CASSSQQGTGTGELFF. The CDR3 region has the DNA TGTGCCAGCAGCTCTCAACAGGGTACCGGCACCGGGGAGCTGTTTTTT. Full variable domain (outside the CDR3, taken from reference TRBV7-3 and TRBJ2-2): GAGVSQTPSNKVTEKGKYVELRCDPISGHTALYWYRQSLGQGPEFLIYFQGTGAADDSGLPNDRFFAVRPEGSVSTLKIQRTERGDSAVYLCASSSQQGTGTGELFFGEGSRLTVL.